The T cell receptor beta chain described here comes from a study of blood T cell repertoires in COVID-19. Study-wide background: Italy, Spain and the United States were the sources of the convalescent and acute COVID-19 samples. PBMCs, B-cell-depleted T cells, or T cells provided the cDNA or gDNA that made up the material.

CDR1 SGDLS and CDR2 YYNGEE come from the germline V gene. Trimming shortened V by 0 bases and J by 5 bases, and 12 bases separated the two germline ends. The CDR3 length is 15 residues. The cohort comprised adults aged about 18 to 100 years residing in approximately 25 US areas. The authors' processing: It was from reference gene primer amplification that nucleated cell counts were estimated. Profiling relied on immunoSEQ multiplex PCR, and the TCRdb table lists in-frame clones only, not all of them. The V and J calls and the clone size are those of that table, but D and trimming were determined from the DNA. The sample yields roughly 160,000 clones, more than 65% seen once.

The chain recombines TRBV9 with TRBJ1-5; D is perhaps TRBD1 (5 bases). The sequenced sample was PBMCs or T cells enriched from blood (not recorded which). The receptor comes from a man in his sixties who had recovered from COVID-19. CDR3 in DNA: TGTGCCAGCAGCGTAGCTCCCGACAGCGATCAGCCCCAGCATTTT. The encoded protein is CASSVAPDSDQPQHF.